The 28 T cell receptor beta chains in this list originate from one sample, sequenced in a study of blood T cell repertoires in COVID-19. TCRdb's table, derived via immunoSEQ multiplex PCR, lists solely in-frame clones and lacks some. The sample includes 190,000 or so clones, more than 75% of them seen just once. Sequencing used peripheral blood. The receptors derive from a man aged 35 to 55 with active or convalescent COVID-19.

The CDR3 loop reads CASSDQGTGSQPQHF. The CDR3 DNA sequence: TGTGCCAGCAGTGATCAGGGGACAGGTTCTCAGCCCCAGCATTTT. The rearrangement uses TRBV6-1 and TRBJ1-5, with TRBD1 identical over 8 bases. The CDR3 runs to 15 residues. Per germline, CDR1 MNHNS and CDR2 SASEGT. V dropped 3 bases and J dropped 6; count of bases not matched to a gene: 7.

The V call is TRBV4-3, the J call TRBJ1-3; 7 bases map to TRBD1. The trim removed 3 bases at V and 4 bases at J, leaving 6 bases unmatched. This CDR3 has 15 amino acids. Per the germline V gene, CDR1 is LGHNA and CDR2 is YSLEER. CDR3 nucleotides: TGCGCCAGCAGCCACGACAGGGTGTCCGGAAACACCATATATTTT. This encodes CASSHDRVSGNTIYF.

A note on this clone: Other DNA sequences from this sample encode an identical CDR3 as well. This chain joins TRBV5-1 and TRBJ2-2, with TRBD1 matching over 10 bases. The V and J ends lost 0 bases and 4 bases, in that order; junction bases with no gene match: 0. The CDR3 runs to 15 residues. Germline V gene data show CDR1 as SGHRS and CDR2 as YFSETQ. CDR3: CASSLGTGGTGELFF. The CDR3 DNA reads as TGCGCCAGCAGCTTGGGGACAGGGGGCACCGGGGAGCTGTTTTTT. Based on the CDR3 plus reference TRBV5-1 and TRBJ2-2, the full variable domain is KAGVTQTPRYLIKTRGQQVTLSCSPISGHRSVSWYQQTPGQGLQFLFEYFSETQRNKGNFPGRFSGRQFSNSRSEMNVSTLELGDSALYLCASSLGTGGTGELFFGEGSRLTVL.

A remark on this clone: This CDR3 is also generated by other DNA sequences in the sample. V gene TRBV28 combines with J gene TRBJ2-7; TRBD1 matches 7 bases. This CDR3 is built from 14 residues. With V trimmed by 6 bases and J by 3 bases, 8 bases remained unmatched. Germline loops: CDR1 MDHEN, CDR2 SYDVKM. Written as DNA, the CDR3 is TGTGCCAGCAGCCAAGGACAGGCCCACTACGAGCAGTACTTC. It translates to CASSQGQAHYEQYF.

V and J are TRBV4-3 and TRBJ2-5; tentatively, D is TRBD2 (5 bases). The CDR3 loop spans 15 amino acids. Germline V CDR1 and CDR2: LGHNA, YSLEER. Trimming left V 4 bases short and J 5 bases short, with 17 bases between. This chain's CDR3 is CASSLNFAGGETQYF. Here the CDR3 DNA reads TGCGCCAGCAGCCTTAATTTCGCGGGCGGCGAGACCCAGTACTTC.

This clone showed up just a few times. This chain links TRBV19 with TRBJ2-1; 12 nucleotides line up with TRBD2. J was trimmed by 10 bases and V by 3 bases; bases with no gene match: 1. The CDR3 spans 13 residues. Germline CDR1 reads LNHDA; CDR2 reads SQIVND (reference sequence). CDR3 in DNA: TGTGCCAGTAGTATGGGACTAGCGGGCGAGCAGTTCTTC. Its translation is CASSMGLAGEQFF. The entire variable domain, with the rest obtained from reference TRBV19 and TRBJ2-1, is as follows: DGGITQSPKYLFRKEGQNVTLSCEQNLNHDAMYWYRQDPGQGLRLIYYSQIVNDFQKGDIAEGYSVSREKKESFPLTVTSAQKNPTAFYLCASSMGLAGEQFFGPGTRLTVL.

This chain connects TRBV2 to TRBJ2-7, with TRBD1 matching over 9 bases. Per germline, CDR1 SNHLY and CDR2 FYNNEI. This CDR3 has 13 amino acids. Unmatched junction bases numbered 6, after V lost 8 bases and J lost 4 bases. CDR3 nucleotides: TGTGCCAGCGCGGGACAGGGCAAGTACGAGCAGTACTTC. This translates into CASAGQGKYEQYF.

This rearrangement joins TRBV29-1 to TRBJ1-4; a weak D match, TRBD1 (6 bases). V was cut by 7 bases and J by 11 bases, with 20 bases left in between. This CDR3 comprises 13 residues. Germline V CDR1 and CDR2: SQVTM, ANQGSEA. CDR3 bases: TGCAGCGGGTCAGTGGCAGGGACAAATAAACTGTTTTTT. Residues: CSGSVAGTNKLFF.

The chain employs TRBV19 and TRBJ2-3; 9 bases match TRBD1. The CDR3 extends over 15 amino acids. With V trimmed by 5 bases and J by 4 bases, 7 bases remained unmatched. From germline, CDR1 is LNHDA and CDR2 SQIVND (reference sequence). CDR3 sequence (DNA): TGTGCCAGTAGTCCAAACAGGGGGCCCCCAGATACGCAGTATTTT. This codes for CASSPNRGPPDTQYF.

This sequence joins TRBV29-1 and TRBJ2-3, with TRBD2 identical over 15 bases. This CDR3 is 15 amino acids long. Germline loops: CDR1 SQVTM, CDR2 ANQGSEA. The V segment lost 5 bases and the J segment 7 bases; nucleotides outside the gene matches: 7. As DNA, the CDR3 is TGCAGCGTTACCGGGACTAGCGGGGGGCTGAATACGCAGTATTTT. Translating it yields CSVTGTSGGLNTQYF.

This rearrangement joins TRBV9 to TRBJ1-1; 9 bases match TRBD1. Germline values: CDR1 SGDLS, CDR2 YYNGEE. The CDR3 is 16 amino acids. Trimming took 2 bases from V and 4 from J; bases not matched to a gene: 9. Here the CDR3 DNA reads TGTGCCAGCAGCGTTGGGACAGGGAGGGGTCCCACTGAAGCTTTCTTT. This sequence encodes CASSVGTGRGPTEAFF. The variable domain in full, completed from reference TRBV9 and TRBJ1-1, reads DSGVTQTPKHLITATGQRVTLRCSPRSGDLSVYWYQQSLDQGLQFLIQYYNGEERAKGNILERFSAQQFPDLHSELNLSSLELGDSALYFCASSVGTGRGPTEAFFGQGTRLTVV.

This chain joins TRBV5-1 and TRBJ2-5; 7 bases align to TRBD2. V was pared by 0 bases and J by 2 bases, with 7 bases of the junction left unmatched. CDR1 and CDR2 from the germline V gene are SGHRS and YFSETQ. CDR3 size: 16 residues. Here the CDR3 reads CASSLASGGPQETQYF. The CDR3 nucleotides are TGCGCCAGCAGCTTGGCCTCGGGAGGACCTCAAGAGACCCAGTACTTC.

The chain couples TRBV19 to TRBJ2-5; 12 nucleotides align to TRBD1. The CDR3 totals 16 residues. Trimming took 5 bases from V and 5 from J; bases not matched to a gene: 9. Per germline, CDR1 LNHDA and CDR2 SQIVND (reference sequence). CDR3 DNA sequence: TGTGCCAGTAGTGGGACAGGGGGCGTCGTGGGGGAGACCCAGTACTTC. It is translated as CASSGTGGVVGETQYF.

This clone was recorded once. The chain uses TRBV3-1 (or the pseudogene TRBV3-2) and TRBJ2-3; 7 nucleotides agree with TRBD2. The CDR3 is 12 amino acids. Germline loops: CDR1 LGHDT, CDR2 YNNKEL (reference sequence). The V and J ends lost 8 bases and 1 base, in that order; junction bases with no gene match: 0. DNA for the CDR3: TGTGCCAGCGGGGGGGGCACAGATACGCAGTATTTT. Its protein is CASGGGTDTQYF.

The J gene is TRBJ2-3, the V gene TRBV5-6; no clear D gene. Deletions cut 2 bases from V and 0 bases from J, with 7 bases between. The CDR3 contains 14 residues. The germline V gene has CDR1 SGHDT and CDR2 YYEEEE. Here the CDR3 DNA reads TGTGCCAGCAGCTTCATACGGAGCACAGATACGCAGTATTTT. This sequence encodes CASSFIRSTDTQYF.

The chain recombines TRBV10-3 with TRBJ2-6, with 10 bases identical to TRBD2. The CDR3 runs to 16 residues. Trimming took 10 bases from V and 2 from J; bases not matched to a gene: 8. In germline, CDR1 is ENHRY, CDR2 SYGVKD. CDR3 sequence reads: CATSSLAGAGANVLTF. In nucleotides, the CDR3 is TGTGCCACATCCTCGCTAGCGGGGGCTGGGGCCAACGTCCTGACTTTC.

The chain joins TRBV28 to TRBJ2-1; tentative D call: TRBD1 (6 bases). The ends were cut back, 3 bases at V and 2 bases at J, with 14 bases in the middle. This CDR3 region has 16 residues. Germline V gene data show CDR1 as MDHEN and CDR2 as SYDVKM. CDR3: CASSFAGARPYNEQFF. CDR3 bases: TGTGCCAGCAGTTTCGCAGGGGCCCGACCCTACAATGAGCAGTTCTTC.

The rearrangement links TRBV27 to TRBJ1-1; 8 bases are a match to TRBD1. CDR3 length: 12 amino acids. Trimming at V came to 6 bases and at J to 7 bases, leaving 4 bases not matched to a gene. In germline, CDR1 is MNHEY, CDR2 SMNVEV (reference sequence). The CDR3 is CASSSTGVEAFF. The CDR3 bases are TGTGCCAGCAGCTCGACAGGGGTTGAAGCTTTCTTT.

Regarding this clone: The sample contains more than one DNA sequence encoding this CDR3. CDR3 nucleotides: TGTGCCAGCAGTGGGGGCCCCCAACCCCAGCATTTT. Translation gives CASSGGPQPQHF. The chain joins TRBV2 to TRBJ1-5; a possible D gene is TRBD1 (5 bases). The germline V and J ends were trimmed by 4 bases and 10 bases, with 11 bases remaining between them. This CDR3 region has 12 residues. Germline assignment: CDR1 SNHLY and CDR2 FYNNEI.

This rearrangement joins TRBV6-5 to TRBJ2-5, with TRBD1 matching over 8 bases. The CDR3 runs to 15 residues. Germline trimming cut 6 bases from V and 2 bases from J; bases unmatched to any gene: 8. From germline, CDR1 is MNHEY and CDR2 SVGAGI. CDR3 bases: TGTGCCAGCAGCCAAGACAGGGGTGGGCAAGAGACCCAGTACTTC. It specifies CASSQDRGGQETQYF.

This clone occurred a few times. The chain couples TRBV4-2 to TRBJ2-7; 9 bases align to TRBD1. V was pared by 0 bases and J by 0 bases, with 6 bases of the junction left unmatched. Germline V lookup: CDR1 LGHNA, CDR2 YNFKEQ. This CDR3 region has 17 residues. The CDR3 protein is CASSQELGTGFSYEQYF. For the CDR3, the DNA is TGTGCCAGCAGCCAAGAACTCGGGACAGGGTTCTCCTACGAGCAGTACTTC.

The chain carries TRBV6-5 and TRBJ1-4, with D perhaps matching TRBD1 (5 bases). Germline CDR1 and CDR2: MNHEY and SVGAGI. The CDR3 extends over 14 amino acids. V was cut by 8 bases and J by 4 bases, with 14 bases left in between. Here the CDR3 DNA reads TGTGCCAGCGGCCAGGGTTTAAGTAATGAAAAACTGTTTTTT. Residues: CASGQGLSNEKLFF.

This clone was counted only a few times. This chain joins TRBV18 and TRBJ2-2; TRBD1 is a possible D gene (5 bases). Trimming took off 1 base at V and 7 bases at J, with 10 bases between the two ends. Germline V gene data show CDR1 as KGHSH and CDR2 as LQKENI. The CDR3 extends over 14 amino acids. CDR3: CASSPQGRSGELFF. The CDR3 region has the DNA TGTGCCAGCTCACCACAGGGGCGTAGCGGGGAGCTGTTTTTT.

The gene calls are TRBV27 and TRBJ2-1; 9 bases fit TRBD1. The CDR3 covers 14 residues. Germline V CDR1 and CDR2: MNHEY, SMNVEV (reference sequence). With V trimmed by 2 bases and J by 7 bases, 3 bases remained unmatched. The chain's CDR3 is CASSLGTGWNEQFF. The CDR3 DNA sequence: TGTGCCAGCAGTTTAGGGACAGGGTGGAATGAGCAGTTCTTC.

The chain recombines TRBV4-2 with TRBJ1-2; D ambiguous. The V end was cut by 0 bases, the J end by 0 bases, with 8 bases between. This CDR3 spans 15 amino acids. Germline V gives CDR1 LGHNA, CDR2 YNFKEQ. The CDR3 reads CASSQEAAPNYGYTF. DNA of the CDR3: TGTGCCAGCAGCCAAGAGGCAGCGCCTAACTATGGCTACACCTTC.

J is TRBJ1-5 and V is TRBV30; D is uncertain. The ends were cut back, 2 bases at V and 2 bases at J, with 13 bases in the middle. This CDR3 is built from 15 residues. Germline lookup yields CDR1 GTSNPN and CDR2 SVGIG (reference sequence). The CDR3 region is CAWSNAVGGNQPQHF. CDR3 nucleotide sequence: TGTGCCTGGAGTAATGCGGTAGGAGGCAATCAGCCCCAGCATTTT.

The chain links TRBV7-6 to TRBJ2-5; TRBD2 matches 8 bases. The length of the CDR3 is 15 residues. CDR1 SGHVS and CDR2 FNYEAQ come from the germline V gene. The trim removed 7 bases at V and 4 bases at J, leaving 11 bases unmatched. The CDR3 protein is CASTPAGGFGETQYF. The CDR3 nucleotides read TGTGCCAGCACCCCCGCGGGGGGATTCGGAGAGACCCAGTACTTC.

The rearrangement joins TRBV6-5 to TRBJ2-2; no clear D. Trimming stripped 8 bases from V and 4 bases from J, with 11 bases between. Looked up from germline, CDR1 is MNHEY and CDR2 is SVGAGI. The CDR3 sequence is 13 residues long. CDR3 coding DNA: TGTGCCAGCCGGTTTGCGATCACCGGGGAGCTGTTTTTT. Its translation is CASRFAITGELFF.